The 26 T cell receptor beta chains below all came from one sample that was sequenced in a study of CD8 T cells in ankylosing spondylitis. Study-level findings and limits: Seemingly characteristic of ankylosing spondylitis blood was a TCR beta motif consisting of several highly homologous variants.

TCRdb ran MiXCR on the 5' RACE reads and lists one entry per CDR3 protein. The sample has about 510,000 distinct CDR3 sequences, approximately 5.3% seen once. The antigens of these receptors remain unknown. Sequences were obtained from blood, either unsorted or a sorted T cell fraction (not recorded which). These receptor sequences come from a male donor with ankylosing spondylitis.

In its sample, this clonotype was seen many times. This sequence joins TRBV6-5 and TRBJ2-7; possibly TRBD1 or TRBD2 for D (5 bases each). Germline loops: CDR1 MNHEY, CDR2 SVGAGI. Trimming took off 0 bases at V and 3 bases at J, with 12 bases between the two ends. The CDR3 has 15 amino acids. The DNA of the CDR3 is TGTGCCAGCAGTTACTCGGGAACTAGGGGCTACGAGCAGTACTTC. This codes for CASSYSGTRGYEQYF.

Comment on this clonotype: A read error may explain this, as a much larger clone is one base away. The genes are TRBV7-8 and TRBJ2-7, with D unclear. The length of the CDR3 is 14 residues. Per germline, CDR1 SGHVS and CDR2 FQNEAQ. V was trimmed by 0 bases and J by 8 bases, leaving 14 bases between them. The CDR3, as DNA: TGTGCCAGCAGCTTAGCAATCGGCCCTACAAAGCAGTACTTC. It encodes CASSLAIGPTKQYF.

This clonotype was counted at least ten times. The CDR3 region has the DNA TGCAGCGCCCGGGAAACTAATGAAAAACTGTTTTTT. It translates to CSARETNEKLFF. This chain connects TRBV29-1 to TRBJ1-4; the D is unclear. CDR1 is SQVTM, CDR2 ANQGSEA, per germline. CDR3 length equals 12 residues. V lost 7 bases and J lost 1, with 7 bases in between.

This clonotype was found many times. CDR3 coding DNA: TGTGCCAGCAGTCAGGGACCTCAAGGCTACACCTTC. Protein: CASSQGPQGYTF. The chain carries TRBV6-2 or TRBV6-3 and TRBJ1-2, with D possibly TRBD1 on 5 matching bases. V shed 5 bases and J shed 8 bases, with 12 bases lying between them. The length of the CDR3 is 12 residues. Germline V gives CDR1 MNHEY, CDR2 SVGEGT.

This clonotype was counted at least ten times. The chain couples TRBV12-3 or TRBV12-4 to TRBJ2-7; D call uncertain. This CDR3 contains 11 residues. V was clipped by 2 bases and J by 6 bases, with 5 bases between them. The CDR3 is CASSLFREQYF. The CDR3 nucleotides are TGTGCCAGCAGTTTATTCCGCGAGCAGTACTTC.

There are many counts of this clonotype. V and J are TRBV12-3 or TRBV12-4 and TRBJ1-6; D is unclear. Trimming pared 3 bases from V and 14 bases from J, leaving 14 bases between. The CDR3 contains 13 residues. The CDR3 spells CASSLSEVSTLHF. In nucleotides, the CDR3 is TGTGCCAGCAGTTTGTCAGAAGTTTCGACCCTCCACTTT.

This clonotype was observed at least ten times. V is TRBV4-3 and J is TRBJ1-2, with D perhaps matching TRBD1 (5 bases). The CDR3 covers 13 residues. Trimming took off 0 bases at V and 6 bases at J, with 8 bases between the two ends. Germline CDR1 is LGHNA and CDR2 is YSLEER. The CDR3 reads CASSQDRQHGYTF. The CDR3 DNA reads TGCGCCAGCAGCCAAGACCGACAGCATGGCTACACCTTC.

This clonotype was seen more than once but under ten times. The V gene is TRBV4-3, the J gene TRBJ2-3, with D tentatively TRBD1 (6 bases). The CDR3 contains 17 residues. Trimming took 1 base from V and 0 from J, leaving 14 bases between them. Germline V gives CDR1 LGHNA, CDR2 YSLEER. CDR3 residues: CASSQGPGGPSTDTQYF. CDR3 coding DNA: TGCGCCAGCAGCCAAGGCCCTGGGGGCCCCAGCACAGATACGCAGTATTTT.

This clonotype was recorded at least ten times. The CDR3: CASSEGGFTEAFF. CDR3 DNA: TGTGCCAGCAGCGAGGGAGGGTTCACTGAAGCTTTCTTT. This chain links TRBV9 with TRBJ1-1, with D uncertain. CDR3 length: 13 residues. Trimming removed 3 bases from V and 4 bases from J, with 10 bases in between. Germline CDR1 is SGDLS and CDR2 is YYNGEE.

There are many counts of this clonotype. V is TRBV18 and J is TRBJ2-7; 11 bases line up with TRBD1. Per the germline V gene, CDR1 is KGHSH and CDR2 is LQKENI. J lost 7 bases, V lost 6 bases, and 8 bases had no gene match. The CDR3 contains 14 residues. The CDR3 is CASSSGTGGREQYF. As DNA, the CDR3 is TGTGCCAGCTCCTCCGGGACAGGGGGACGGGAGCAGTACTTC.

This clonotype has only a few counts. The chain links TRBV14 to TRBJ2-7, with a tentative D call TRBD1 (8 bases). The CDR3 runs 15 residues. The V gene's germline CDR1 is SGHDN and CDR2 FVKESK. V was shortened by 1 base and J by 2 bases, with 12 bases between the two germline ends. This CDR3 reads CASSQGTGRAYEQYF. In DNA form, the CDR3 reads TGTGCCAGCAGCCAAGGGACAGGGAGGGCCTACGAGCAGTACTTC.

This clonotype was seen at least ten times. The chain's CDR3 is CARGDSVKSSYNEQFF. In DNA form, the CDR3 reads TGTGCCAGGGGGGATAGCGTCAAGAGCTCCTACAATGAGCAGTTCTTC. The chain recombines TRBV21-1 with TRBJ2-1; TRBD2 was called by the table and not checked on the DNA. TRBV21-1 constitutes a pseudogene. The CDR3 has 16 residues.

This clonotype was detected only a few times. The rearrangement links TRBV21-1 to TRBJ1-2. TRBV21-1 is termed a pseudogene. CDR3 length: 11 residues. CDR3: CPRPRLYGYTF. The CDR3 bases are TGTCCACGACCCCGTTTATATGGCTACACCTTC.

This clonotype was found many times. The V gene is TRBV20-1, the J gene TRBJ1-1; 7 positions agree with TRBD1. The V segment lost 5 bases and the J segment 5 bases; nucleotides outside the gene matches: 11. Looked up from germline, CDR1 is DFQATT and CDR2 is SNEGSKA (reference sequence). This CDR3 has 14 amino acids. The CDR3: CSALQQGMITEAFF. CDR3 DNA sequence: TGCAGTGCTCTCCAACAGGGGATGATTACTGAAGCTTTCTTT.

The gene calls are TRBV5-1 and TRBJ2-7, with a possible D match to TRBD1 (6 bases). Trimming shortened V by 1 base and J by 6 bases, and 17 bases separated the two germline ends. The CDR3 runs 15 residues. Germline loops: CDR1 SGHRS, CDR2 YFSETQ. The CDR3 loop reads CASSLRVSGVGEQYF. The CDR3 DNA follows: TGCGCCAGCAGCTTGCGGGTCTCAGGGGTTGGCGAGCAGTACTTC.

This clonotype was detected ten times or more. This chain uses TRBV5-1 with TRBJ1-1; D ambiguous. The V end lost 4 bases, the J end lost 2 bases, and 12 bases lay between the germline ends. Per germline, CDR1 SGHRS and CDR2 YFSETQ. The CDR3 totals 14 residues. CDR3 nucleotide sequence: TGCGCCAGCAGCCCTAGGTGGGGAAACACTGAAGCTTTCTTT. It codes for CASSPRWGNTEAFF.

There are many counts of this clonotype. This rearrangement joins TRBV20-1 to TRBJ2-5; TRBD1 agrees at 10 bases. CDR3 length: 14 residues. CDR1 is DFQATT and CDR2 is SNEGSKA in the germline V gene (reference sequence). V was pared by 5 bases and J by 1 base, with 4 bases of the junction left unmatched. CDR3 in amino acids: CSADRGLGQETQYF. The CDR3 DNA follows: TGCAGTGCTGACAGGGGGCTGGGCCAAGAGACCCAGTACTTC.

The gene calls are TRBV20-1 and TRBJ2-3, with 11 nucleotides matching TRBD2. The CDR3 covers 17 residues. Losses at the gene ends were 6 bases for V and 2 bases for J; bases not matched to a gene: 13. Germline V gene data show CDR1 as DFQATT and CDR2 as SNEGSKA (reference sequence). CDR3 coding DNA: TGCAGTGCCGAAAAGGCGACTAGCGGGGCCCTCACAGATACGCAGTATTTT. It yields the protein CSAEKATSGALTDTQYF.

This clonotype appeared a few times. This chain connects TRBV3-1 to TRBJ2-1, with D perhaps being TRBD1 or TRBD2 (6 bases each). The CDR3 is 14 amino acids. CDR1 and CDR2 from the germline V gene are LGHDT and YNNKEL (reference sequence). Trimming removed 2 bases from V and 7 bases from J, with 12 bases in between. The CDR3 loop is CASSQLGGRNEQFF. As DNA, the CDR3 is TGTGCCAGCAGCCAACTCGGGGGCCGGAATGAGCAGTTCTTC.

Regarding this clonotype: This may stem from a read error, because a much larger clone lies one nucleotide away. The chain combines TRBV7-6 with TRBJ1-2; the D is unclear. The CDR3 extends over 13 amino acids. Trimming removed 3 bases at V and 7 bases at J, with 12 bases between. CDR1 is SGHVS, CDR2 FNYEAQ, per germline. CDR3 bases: TGTGCCAGCAGCTTGGCCAGCGGGTCTGGCTACACCTTC. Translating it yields CASSLASGSGYTF.

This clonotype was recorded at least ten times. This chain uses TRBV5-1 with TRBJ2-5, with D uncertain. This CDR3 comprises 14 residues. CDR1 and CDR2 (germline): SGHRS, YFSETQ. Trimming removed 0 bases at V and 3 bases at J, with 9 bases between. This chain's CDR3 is CASSLDRPEETQYF. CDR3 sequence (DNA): TGCGCCAGCAGCTTGGACAGACCCGAAGAGACCCAGTACTTC.

CDR3 nucleotides: TGTGCCAGCACAGTAGCGGGGGTTACCTACGAGCAGTACTTC. Residues: CASTVAGVTYEQYF. The rearrangement links TRBV7-2 to TRBJ2-7; TRBD2 matches 9 bases. This CDR3 spans 14 amino acids. The V and J ends lost 7 bases and 2 bases, in that order; junction bases with no gene match: 6. CDR1 is SGHTA, CDR2 FQGNSA, per germline.

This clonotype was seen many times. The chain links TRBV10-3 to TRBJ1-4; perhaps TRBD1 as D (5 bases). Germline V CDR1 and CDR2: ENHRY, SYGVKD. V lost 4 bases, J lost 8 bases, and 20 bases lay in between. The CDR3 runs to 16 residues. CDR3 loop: CAISGFLARGEEKLFF. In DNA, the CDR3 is TGTGCCATCAGTGGGTTCTTGGCCCGAGGGGAGGAAAAACTGTTTTTT.

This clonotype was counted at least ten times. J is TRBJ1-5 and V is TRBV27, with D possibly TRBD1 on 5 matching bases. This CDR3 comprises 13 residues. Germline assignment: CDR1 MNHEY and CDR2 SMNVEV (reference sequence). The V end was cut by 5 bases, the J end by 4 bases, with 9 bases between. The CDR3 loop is CASSRGVNQPQHF. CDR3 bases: TGTGCCAGCAGTAGGGGAGTTAATCAGCCCCAGCATTTT.

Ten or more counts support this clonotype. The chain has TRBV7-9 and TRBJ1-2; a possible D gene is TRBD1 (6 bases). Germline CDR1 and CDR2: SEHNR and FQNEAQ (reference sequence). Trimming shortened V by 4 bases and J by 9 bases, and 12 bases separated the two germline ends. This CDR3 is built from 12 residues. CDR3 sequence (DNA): TGTGCCAGCAGCTATGTACAGGGCAGCTACACCTTC. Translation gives CASSYVQGSYTF.

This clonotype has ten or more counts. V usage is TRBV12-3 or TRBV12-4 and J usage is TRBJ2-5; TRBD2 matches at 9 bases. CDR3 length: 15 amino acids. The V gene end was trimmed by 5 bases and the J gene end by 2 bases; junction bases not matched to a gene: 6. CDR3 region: CASSRLAGLQETQYF. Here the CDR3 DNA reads TGTGCCAGCAGTCGCCTAGCGGGATTGCAAGAGACCCAGTACTTC.